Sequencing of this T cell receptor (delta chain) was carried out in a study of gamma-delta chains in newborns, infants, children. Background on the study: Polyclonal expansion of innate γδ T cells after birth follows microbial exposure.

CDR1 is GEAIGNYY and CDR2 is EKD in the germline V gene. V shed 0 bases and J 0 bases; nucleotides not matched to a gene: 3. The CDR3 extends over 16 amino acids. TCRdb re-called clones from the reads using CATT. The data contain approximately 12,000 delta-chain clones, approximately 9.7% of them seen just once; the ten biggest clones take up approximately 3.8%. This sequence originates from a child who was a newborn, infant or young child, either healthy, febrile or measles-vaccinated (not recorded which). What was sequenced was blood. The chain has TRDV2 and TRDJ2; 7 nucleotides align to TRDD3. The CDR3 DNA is TGTGCCTGTGACACCGTGGGGGACCCTTTGACAGCACAACTCTTCTTT. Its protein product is CACDTVGDPLTAQLFF.